A single sample is the source of the 17 T cell receptor beta chains below, sequenced in a study of blood T cell repertoires in COVID-19. Data came from immunoSEQ multiplex PCR; TCRdb stores just in-frame clones and leaves some out. This sample has over 80,000 clones, with around nine tenths found just once. Sequenced sample: peripheral blood. The source is a woman over 75 with acute or convalescent COVID-19.

This chain links TRBV4-2 with TRBJ2-5; D perhaps matches TRBD2 (6 bases). V was trimmed by 1 base and J by 7 bases, leaving 13 bases between them. Germline V gene lookup returns CDR1 LGHNA and CDR2 YNFKEQ. CDR3 length equals 14 residues. Here the CDR3 DNA reads TGTGCCAGCAGCCAAGGCAGGGCCGGGGGGACCCAGTACTTC. Residues: CASSQGRAGGTQYF.

This rearrangement joins TRBV2 to TRBJ1-6; TRBD1 might be the D (5 bases). V was trimmed by 7 bases and J by 4 bases, leaving 17 bases between them. This CDR3 contains 16 residues. The germline gives CDR1 SNHLY, CDR2 FYNNEI. This CDR3 reads CASTPPQGRYNSPLHF. In nucleotides, the CDR3 is TGTGCCAGCACCCCCCCTCAGGGCCGTTATAATTCACCCCTCCACTTT.

The gene calls are TRBV7-2 and TRBJ1-1; TRBD1 agrees at 9 bases. V lost 2 bases and J lost 6; bases outside the gene matches: 4. Per germline, CDR1 SGHTA and CDR2 FQGNSA. This CDR3 has 14 amino acids. The CDR3 is CASSLRTGEAEAFF. For the CDR3, the DNA is TGTGCCAGCAGCTTAAGGACAGGGGAGGCTGAAGCTTTCTTT.

The CDR3 protein is CASSLWTGGNSPLHF. CDR3 nucleotides: TGTGCCAGCAGCTTATGGACAGGGGGTAATTCACCCCTCCACTTT. The gene calls are TRBV7-8 and TRBJ1-6, with 10 bases matching TRBD1. V lost 2 bases to trimming and J lost 6 bases; unmatched junction nucleotides: 1. The CDR3 runs to 15 residues. CDR1 is SGHVS and CDR2 is FQNEAQ in the germline V gene.

The CDR3 region is CASMTSGSTDTQYF. In DNA form, the CDR3 reads TGCGCCAGCATGACTAGCGGGAGCACAGATACGCAGTATTTT. The V gene is TRBV5-1, the J gene TRBJ2-3; the match to TRBD2 covers 10 bases. Germline-derived CDR1 and CDR2 are SGHRS and YFSETQ. With 6 bases clipped from V and 0 bases from J, the junction kept 1 base outside the gene matches. The CDR3 has 14 amino acids.

The V and J genes are TRBV19 and TRBJ2-3, with TRBD2 as a possible D gene (5 bases). The ends were cut back, 5 bases at V and 4 bases at J, with 19 bases in the middle. CDR1 and CDR2 from the germline V gene are LNHDA and SQIVND (reference sequence). The CDR3 loop spans 16 amino acids. CDR3 residues: CASSEERGSNADTQYF. CDR3 bases: TGTGCCAGTAGTGAAGAACGGGGATCAAACGCAGATACGCAGTATTTT.

The V and J genes are TRBV6-2 or TRBV6-3 and TRBJ1-1; D is possibly TRBD1 (6 bases). Germline values: CDR1 MNHEY, CDR2 SVGEGT. V was cut by 0 bases and J by 1 base, with 9 bases left in between. The CDR3 runs 15 residues. Here the CDR3 DNA reads TGTGCCAGCAGTTACTCGTGGACAGCGAACACTGAAGCTTTCTTT. As protein: CASSYSWTANTEAFF.

The chain recombines TRBV2 with TRBJ2-1; 10 bases fit TRBD2. V dropped 4 bases and J dropped 5; count of bases not matched to a gene: 5. The CDR3 has 15 amino acids. Germline CDR1 and CDR2: SNHLY and FYNNEI. CDR3 DNA: TGTGCCAGCAGTGTTGGAGCGGGGGGGAACAATGAGCAGTTCTTC. This codes for CASSVGAGGNNEQFF.

The chain employs TRBV7-9 and TRBJ1-2; D ambiguous. V gave up 5 bases and J gave up 3 bases, with 16 bases separating them. The CDR3 is made up of 15 amino acids. The germline gives CDR1 SEHNR, CDR2 FQNEAQ (reference sequence). The CDR3 here is CASSKSAGSDYGYTF. CDR3 coding DNA: TGTGCCAGCAGCAAGTCGGCGGGGTCTGACTATGGCTACACCTTC.

The chain recombines TRBV5-6 with TRBJ2-1, with D uncertain. The CDR3 is 13 amino acids. The V end lost 1 base, the J end lost 3 bases, and 5 bases lay between the germline ends. Germline V gene lookup returns CDR1 SGHDT and CDR2 YYEEEE. The CDR3, as DNA: TGTGCCAGCAGCTTGCCGAGCTACAATGAGCAGTTCTTC. Translated, it gives CASSLPSYNEQFF.

The rearrangement uses TRBV28 and TRBJ2-5; 7 positions agree with TRBD2. The CDR3 totals 14 residues. The trim removed 1 base at V and 2 bases at J, leaving 1 base unmatched. The germline V gene has CDR1 MDHEN and CDR2 SYDVKM. CDR3 in amino acids: CASSLSGGQETQYF. The CDR3 coding sequence is TGTGCCAGCAGTTTATCGGGGGGACAAGAGACCCAGTACTTC.

The chain links TRBV2 to TRBJ1-6; 7 bases fit TRBD1. Germline V gene lookup returns CDR1 SNHLY and CDR2 FYNNEI. V lost 5 bases to trimming and J lost 10 bases; unmatched junction nucleotides: 8. The CDR3 length is 14 residues. In DNA form, the CDR3 reads TGTGCCAGCAGTCCTCGACAGGGAGACTCACCCCTCCACTTT. Protein sequence: CASSPRQGDSPLHF. Looking up the rest from reference TRBV2 and TRBJ1-6 gives the full variable domain: EPEVTQTPSHQVTQMGQEVILRCVPISNHLYFYWYRQILGQKVEFLVSFYNNEISEKSEIFDDQFSVERPDGSNFTLKIRSTKLEDSAMYFCASSPRQGDSPLHFGNGTRLTVT.

The chain is built from TRBV28 and TRBJ1-5; D gene unclear. CDR1 and CDR2 from the germline V gene are MDHEN and SYDVKM. The CDR3 spans 14 residues. The V and J ends lost 2 bases and 3 bases respectively, with 8 bases between them. For the CDR3, the DNA is TGTGCCAGCAGTTTAGGGCAGGACAATCAGCCCCAGCATTTT. This translates into CASSLGQDNQPQHF.

The CDR3 region has the DNA TGTGCCAGCAGCTTAGGGGGCGCAGGGGGCTTGGAGACCCAGTACTTC. It encodes CASSLGGAGGLETQYF. The chain uses TRBV7-2 and TRBJ2-5; TRBD1 agrees at 8 bases. Germline V gene sequence: CDR1 SGHTA, CDR2 FQGNSA. CDR3 length: 16 amino acids. With 1 base clipped from V and 5 bases from J, the junction kept 9 bases outside the gene matches.

The chain joins TRBV7-9 to TRBJ1-2; TRBD1 aligns across 7 bases. The V gene's germline CDR1 is SEHNR and CDR2 FQNEAQ (reference sequence). The CDR3 is made up of 14 amino acids. Unmatched junction bases numbered 10, after V lost 4 bases and J lost 8 bases. CDR3 DNA sequence: TGTGCCAGCAGCTCCCTTAGGGGGCCCCGCGGCTACACCTTC. Translating it yields CASSSLRGPRGYTF.

This rearrangement joins TRBV19 to TRBJ2-3; 8 bases align to TRBD2. The CDR3 contains 13 residues. CDR1 is LNHDA and CDR2 is SQIVND in the germline V gene (reference sequence). With V trimmed by 9 bases and J by 0 bases, 2 bases remained unmatched. CDR3 residues: CASSGGSTDTQYF. The CDR3 DNA is TGTGCCAGCAGCGGGGGAAGCACAGATACGCAGTATTTT.

This chain uses TRBV18 with TRBJ1-5; perhaps TRBD1 as D (5 bases). CDR3 length: 14 amino acids. Germline lookup yields CDR1 KGHSH and CDR2 LQKENI. Trimming stripped 3 bases from V and 7 bases from J, with 13 bases between. The CDR3 nucleotides are TGTGCCAGCTCACCTCCGACAGTAGGCCAGCCCCAGCATTTT. This codes for CASSPPTVGQPQHF.